This TCR beta chain came from a study of blood T cell repertoires in COVID-19. Study background: Donors in the United States, Italy and Spain gave samples during acute or convalescent COVID-19. Sources were T cells, B-cell-depleted T cells, or PBMCs; the material itself was cDNA or gDNA.

Patients of the Seattle cohort, enrolled during active infection, were followed longitudinally. How the authors handled the data: Amplifying reference gene primers gave estimates of nucleated cell counts. Data came from immunoSEQ multiplex PCR; TCRdb stores just in-frame clones and leaves some out. V and J calls and clone size come straight from that table; D and trimming were deduced from the DNA. This sample has more than 300,000 clones, with 70% to 90% found just once. This receptor was obtained from a young woman with COVID-19, enrolled during active disease. The specimen was peripheral blood.

CDR3 amino acids: CAWSVLPPPRNIQYF. Here the CDR3 DNA reads TGTGCCTGGAGTGTTCTTCCCCCACCTAGAAACATTCAGTACTTC. The chain is built from TRBV30 and TRBJ2-4, with no clear D. Trimming left V 0 bases short and J 6 bases short, with 15 bases between. CDR3 size: 15 residues. Looked up from germline, CDR1 is GTSNPN and CDR2 is SVGIG (reference sequence).